These 2 T cell receptor beta chains share one sample of origin, sequenced in a study of shared clonotypes between healthy human individuals. Produced via immunoSEQ multiplex PCR; TCRdb's table is partial and in-frame only. The sample yields 1.6 million or so clones, approximately 98.5% seen once. Sequenced: naive CD4+ T cells sorted from blood. Subset described: CD45RA+ positively selected. Receptors were obtained from a man younger than 40 in good health.

This chain links TRBV28 with TRBJ2-7; weak D call: TRBD2 (5 bases). CDR3 length equals 11 residues. V lost 7 bases and J lost 3, with 7 bases in between. CDR1 and CDR2 from the germline V gene are MDHEN and SYDVKM. DNA for the CDR3: TGTGCCAGCATTCGGGACTACGAGCAGTACTTC. Its translation: CASIRDYEQYF.

The gene calls are TRBV29-1 and TRBJ2-1, with D maybe TRBD1 (5 bases). This CDR3 comprises 11 residues. The V and J ends lost 1 base and 8 bases respectively, with 6 bases between them. CDR1 SQVTM and CDR2 ANQGSEA come from the germline V gene. CDR3 region: CSVEGGYEQFF. The CDR3 DNA reads as TGCAGCGTTGAAGGGGGCTATGAGCAGTTCTTC.